A single sample gave rise to the 21 T cell receptor beta chains below, sequenced in a study of blood T cell repertoires in COVID-19. TCRdb keeps only in-frame clones here, not all; method: immunoSEQ multiplex PCR. In the table there are about 200,000 clones, 85% of which are singletons. Sequenced sample: peripheral blood. Receptors originate from a man between 60 and 75 years old with COVID-19, enrolled during active disease.

The CDR3 spells CASSEQGIGTEAFF. CDR3 nucleotide sequence: TGTGCCAGCAGTGAACAGGGTATCGGCACTGAAGCTTTCTTT. V usage is TRBV2 and J usage is TRBJ1-1; weak D call: TRBD1 (5 bases). The CDR3 totals 14 residues. Germline assignment: CDR1 SNHLY and CDR2 FYNNEI. The V end was cut by 2 bases, the J end by 4 bases, with 11 bases between. The entire variable domain, with the rest obtained from reference TRBV2 and TRBJ1-1, is as follows: EPEVTQTPSHQVTQMGQEVILRCVPISNHLYFYWYRQILGQKVEFLVSFYNNEISEKSEIFDDQFSVERPDGSNFTLKIRSTKLEDSAMYFCASSEQGIGTEAFFGQGTRLTVV.

The chain links TRBV4-1 to TRBJ2-1, with D tentatively TRBD2 (7 bases). Germline CDR1 MGHRA, CDR2 YSYEKL. Trimming removed 11 bases at V and 5 bases at J, with 25 bases between. The CDR3 is made up of 16 amino acids. Written as DNA, the CDR3 is TGCGCCTCCCGTTACGGGGGGCACTCATGGGACAATGAGCAGTTCTTC. Protein: CASRYGGHSWDNEQFF.

The genes are TRBV28 and TRBJ1-1; 7 nucleotides line up with TRBD1. The V segment lost 7 bases and the J segment 6 bases; nucleotides outside the gene matches: 5. The germline gives CDR1 MDHEN, CDR2 SYDVKM. The CDR3 has 12 residues. Here the CDR3 reads CASTDREAEAFF. The CDR3 nucleotides are TGTGCCAGCACTGACAGGGAAGCTGAAGCTTTCTTT. Full variable domain (rest looked up from reference TRBV28 and TRBJ1-1): DVKVTQSSRYLVKRTGEKVFLECVQDMDHENMFWYRQDPGLGLRLIYFSYDVKMKEKGDIPEGYSVSREKKERFSLILESASTNQTSMYLCASTDREAEAFFGQGTRLTVV.

The chain links TRBV2 to TRBJ2-7; a weak D match, TRBD2 (6 bases). The germline CDR1 and CDR2 sequences are SNHLY and FYNNEI. Trimming took off 7 bases at V and 3 bases at J, with 10 bases between the two ends. The CDR3 is made up of 12 amino acids. The CDR3 is CASNGGVYEQYF. In nucleotides, the CDR3 is TGTGCCAGCAATGGCGGGGTCTACGAGCAGTACTTC.

V gene TRBV10-3 combines with J gene TRBJ2-5; D call uncertain. The CDR3 extends over 13 amino acids. V was clipped by 10 bases and J by 5 bases, with 17 bases between them. CDR1 is ENHRY and CDR2 is SYGVKD in the germline V gene. The CDR3 DNA reads TGTGCCAGCGTCGACCCTAAGAGGGAGACCCAGTACTTC. Translating gives CASVDPKRETQYF.

The chain uses TRBV10-3 and TRBJ1-4; the match to TRBD1 covers 8 bases. The CDR3 sequence is 13 residues long. From germline, CDR1 is ENHRY and CDR2 SYGVKD. The V segment lost 8 bases and the J segment 8 bases; nucleotides outside the gene matches: 7. CDR3 bases: TGTGCCATCCGGGGACAGGCCGGGGAAAAACTGTTTTTT. It codes for CAIRGQAGEKLFF.

This clone was seen once. The chain is built from TRBV3-1 (or the pseudogene TRBV3-2) and TRBJ1-1, with a weak D call TRBD1 (6 bases). The CDR3 has 17 amino acids. The germline V and J ends were trimmed by 4 bases and 1 base, with 19 bases remaining between them. Germline CDR1 and CDR2: LGHDT and YNNKEL (reference sequence). In DNA, the CDR3 is TGTGCCAGCAGCCGCGGGGGGGGCTTGTCTGGGAACACTGAAGCTTTCTTT. As protein: CASSRGGGLSGNTEAFF.

This clone has more than one count but fewer than ten. The rearrangement joins TRBV30 to TRBJ1-1; TRBD1 agrees at 9 bases. The V gene's germline CDR1 is GTSNPN and CDR2 SVGIG (reference sequence). The V segment lost 3 bases and the J segment 4 bases; nucleotides outside the gene matches: 6. This CDR3 is 14 amino acids long. The CDR3 DNA sequence: TGTGCCTGGAGGAGATTGACAGGGGGCACTGAAGCTTTCTTT. Encoded protein: CAWRRLTGGTEAFF. Looking up the rest from reference TRBV30 and TRBJ1-1 gives the full variable domain: SQTIHQWPATLVQPVGSPLSLECTVEGTSNPNLYWYRQAAGRGLQLLFYSVGIGQISSEVPQNLSASRPQDRQFILSSKKLLLSDSGFYLCAWRRLTGGTEAFFGQGTRLTVV.

The chain has TRBV11-2 and TRBJ2-3; 9 bases fit TRBD1. Germline CDR1 is SGHAT and CDR2 is FQNNGV. The junction had 1 base not matched to a gene; V was cut back by 3 bases and J by 0 bases. The CDR3 loop spans 15 amino acids. This CDR3 reads CASSFGTGSTDTQYF. CDR3 sequence (DNA): TGTGCCAGCAGCTTTGGGACAGGGAGCACAGATACGCAGTATTTT.

This clone was seen once. The J gene is TRBJ1-3, the V gene TRBV5-1, with 8 positions matching TRBD1. CDR1 and CDR2 from the germline V gene are SGHRS and YFSETQ. This CDR3 has 15 amino acids. Trimming cost V 4 bases and J 7 bases; bases outside gene matches: 10. The CDR3 protein is CASSIAGTGGNTIYF. The CDR3 nucleotides are TGCGCCAGCAGCATAGCCGGGACAGGCGGGAACACCATATATTTT.

This chain joins TRBV19 and TRBJ1-1; perhaps TRBD1 as D (6 bases). CDR3 length equals 15 residues. Between the trimmed V and J ends, which lost 3 bases and 1 base, there was a span of 12 bases. Germline V CDR1 and CDR2: LNHDA, SQIVND (reference sequence). The CDR3 DNA reads TGTGCCAGTAGTATGGCAGGGGTTGGGAACACTGAAGCTTTCTTT. Translated: CASSMAGVGNTEAFF.

The rearrangement joins TRBV7-9 to TRBJ2-5; no clear D gene. Trimming stripped 5 bases from V and 5 bases from J, with 12 bases between. This CDR3 spans 13 amino acids. CDR1 and CDR2 (germline): SEHNR, FQNEAQ (reference sequence). CDR3 region: CASSDFRKETQYF. In nucleotides, the CDR3 is TGTGCCAGCAGCGACTTCCGGAAGGAGACCCAGTACTTC.

The chain employs TRBV29-1 and TRBJ2-3, with TRBD1 matching 9 bases. The CDR3 spans 14 residues. Trimming cost V 5 bases and J 2 bases; bases outside gene matches: 5. In germline, CDR1 is SQVTM, CDR2 ANQGSEA. CDR3 coding DNA: TGCAGCGTTAGGACAGGGGATTTCACAGATACGCAGTATTTT. Protein sequence: CSVRTGDFTDTQYF.

V gene TRBV9 combines with J gene TRBJ1-3; 8 bases are a match to TRBD1. The junction had 10 bases not matched to a gene; V was cut back by 1 base and J by 4 bases. CDR3 size: 17 residues. In germline, CDR1 is SGDLS, CDR2 YYNGEE. CDR3 in amino acids: CASSVSGQGLSGNTIYF. The DNA of the CDR3 is TGTGCCAGCAGCGTATCAGGACAGGGACTGTCGGGAAACACCATATATTTT.

The V gene is TRBV6-5, the J gene TRBJ2-5, with D maybe TRBD2 (6 bases). The CDR3 runs 16 residues. Trimming removed 0 bases at V and 5 bases at J, with 16 bases between. Germline V gene lookup returns CDR1 MNHEY and CDR2 SVGAGI. Here the CDR3 DNA reads TGTGCCAGCAGTTACTCGATACAGGCCCGGGGGGAGACCCAGTACTTC. Translated: CASSYSIQARGETQYF.

This chain links TRBV18 with TRBJ1-3, with 8 bases that match TRBD1. Unmatched junction bases numbered 4, after V lost 3 bases and J lost 3 bases. Germline CDR1 is KGHSH and CDR2 is LQKENI. The CDR3 runs to 15 residues. CDR3: CASSPPGGIGNTIYF. The CDR3 region has the DNA TGTGCCAGCTCACCCCCAGGGGGCATTGGAAACACCATATATTTT.

The chain uses TRBV5-1 and TRBJ2-7; TRBD1 matches at 7 bases. The CDR3 extends over 13 amino acids. The ends lost 3 bases at V and 2 bases at J; junction bases unmatched: 2. Germline V lookup: CDR1 SGHRS, CDR2 YFSETQ. The CDR3 DNA reads TGCGCCAGCAGCTCGGGACAGCCCTACGAGCAGTACTTC. It codes for CASSSGQPYEQYF.

This sequence joins TRBV10-3 and TRBJ2-1; 7 bases are shared with TRBD1. This CDR3 is built from 18 residues. Germline V CDR1 and CDR2: ENHRY, SYGVKD. After removal of 4 bases from V and 0 bases from J, the junction contained 12 bases not matched to a gene. CDR3 in DNA: TGTGCCATCAGTGGGGTGGTACAGGGGAATCGCTCCTACAATGAGCAGTTCTTC. The encoded protein is CAISGVVQGNRSYNEQFF.

The chain carries TRBV2 and TRBJ2-1; 7 nucleotides match TRBD1. Trimming removed 8 bases from V and 1 base from J; junction bases left unmatched: 5. CDR3 length equals 14 residues. Germline lookup yields CDR1 SNHLY and CDR2 FYNNEI. The CDR3 loop is CASDREVSYNEQFF. For the CDR3, the DNA is TGTGCCAGCGACAGGGAAGTATCCTACAATGAGCAGTTCTTC. Full variable domain (missing parts from reference TRBV2 and TRBJ2-1): EPEVTQTPSHQVTQMGQEVILRCVPISNHLYFYWYRQILGQKVEFLVSFYNNEISEKSEIFDDQFSVERPDGSNFTLKIRSTKLEDSAMYFCASDREVSYNEQFFGPGTRLTVL.

This sequence joins TRBV9 and TRBJ2-3; perhaps TRBD2 as D (5 bases). This CDR3 contains 14 residues. The germline V gene has CDR1 SGDLS and CDR2 YYNGEE. Trimming left V 3 bases short and J 5 bases short, with 13 bases between. The CDR3 bases are TGTGCCAGCAGCGCTCAAACGGGGAGAGATACGCAGTATTTT. Protein product: CASSAQTGRDTQYF.

This sequence joins TRBV9 and TRBJ2-1; D is uncertain. With 0 bases removed from V and 0 bases from J, the gap between germline ends came to 13 bases. The CDR3 extends over 17 amino acids. Germline V gene data show CDR1 as SGDLS and CDR2 as YYNGEE. The CDR3, as DNA: TGTGCCAGCAGCGTAGAAATAGCCCCCAGCTCCTACAATGAGCAGTTCTTC. Translated, it gives CASSVEIAPSSYNEQFF.